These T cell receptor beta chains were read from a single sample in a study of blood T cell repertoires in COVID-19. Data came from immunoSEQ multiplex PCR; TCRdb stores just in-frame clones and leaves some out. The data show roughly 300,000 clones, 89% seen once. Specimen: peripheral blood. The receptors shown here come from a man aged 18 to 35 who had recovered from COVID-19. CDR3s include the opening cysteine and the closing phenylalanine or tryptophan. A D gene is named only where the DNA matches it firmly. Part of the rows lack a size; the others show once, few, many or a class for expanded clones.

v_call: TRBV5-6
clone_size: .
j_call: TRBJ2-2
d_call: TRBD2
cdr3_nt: TGTGCCAGCAGCTACTTACTAGCGGGAGGCCCCACCGGGGAGCTGTTTTTT
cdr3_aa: CASSYLLAGGPTGELFF

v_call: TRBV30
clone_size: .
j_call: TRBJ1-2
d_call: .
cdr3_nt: TGTGCCTGGGGGGGAGGCAGACACTATGGCTACACCTTC
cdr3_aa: CAWGGGRHYGYTF

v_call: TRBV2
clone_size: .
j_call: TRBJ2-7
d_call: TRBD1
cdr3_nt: TGTGCCAGCAGTGCCTGGGACAGGGGGAGTGGGGAGCAGTACTTC
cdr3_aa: CASSAWDRGSGEQYF

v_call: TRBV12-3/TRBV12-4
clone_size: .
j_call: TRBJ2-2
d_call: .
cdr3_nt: TGTGCCAGCAGTTTGCAGGGAACCGGGGAGCTGTTTTTT
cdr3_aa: CASSLQGTGELFF

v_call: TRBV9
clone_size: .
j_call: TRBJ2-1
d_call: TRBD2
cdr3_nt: TGTGCCAGCAGCACCATGACTAGCTATGAGCAGTTCTTC
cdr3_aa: CASSTMTSYEQFF

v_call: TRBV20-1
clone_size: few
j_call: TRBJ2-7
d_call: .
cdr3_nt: TGCAGTGCTAGTAGCCGAAGCTCCTACGAGCAGTACTTC
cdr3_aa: CSASSRSSYEQYF

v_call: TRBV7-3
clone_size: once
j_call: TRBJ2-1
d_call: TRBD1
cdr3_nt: TGTGCCAGCAGTCGCACCGGGACAGGGATCTATGAGCAGTTCTTC
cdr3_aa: CASSRTGTGIYEQFF

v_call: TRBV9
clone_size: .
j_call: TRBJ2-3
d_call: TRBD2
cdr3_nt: TGTGCCAGCAGCGTAAGCGGGGGGACAGATACGCAGTATTTT
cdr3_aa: CASSVSGGTDTQYF

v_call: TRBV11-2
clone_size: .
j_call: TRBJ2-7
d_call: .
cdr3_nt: TGTGCCAGCAGCCTACTTGCGGGGAGCTCCTACGAGCAGTACTTC
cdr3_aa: CASSLLAGSSYEQYF

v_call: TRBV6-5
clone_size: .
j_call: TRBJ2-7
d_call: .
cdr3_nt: TGTGCCAGCAGAATTGGGACATCAACCACCTACGAGCAGTACTTC
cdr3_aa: CASRIGTSTTYEQYF

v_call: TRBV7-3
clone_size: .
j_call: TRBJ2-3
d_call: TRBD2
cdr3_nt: TGTGCCAGCAGGTCGGGAGGGAGTGTGGGCACAGATACGCAGTATTTT
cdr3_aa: CASRSGGSVGTDTQYF

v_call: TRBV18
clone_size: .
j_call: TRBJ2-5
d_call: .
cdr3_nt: TGTGCCAGCTCACCAGACAGGCAAGAGACCCAGTACTTC
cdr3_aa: CASSPDRQETQYF

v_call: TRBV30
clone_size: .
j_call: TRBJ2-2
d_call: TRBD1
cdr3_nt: TGTGCCTGGAGGGGACAGGGAGAAGCCGGGGAGCTGTTTTTT
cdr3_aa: CAWRGQGEAGELFF

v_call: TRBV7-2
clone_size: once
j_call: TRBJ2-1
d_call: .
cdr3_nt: TGTGCCAGCAGCCCCCCGGGGGGCCCCTACAATGAGCAGTTCTTC
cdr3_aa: CASSPPGGPYNEQFF

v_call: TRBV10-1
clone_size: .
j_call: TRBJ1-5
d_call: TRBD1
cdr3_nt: TGCGCCAGCGGTGGAGGCAGGGGGCACGGCAATCAGCCCCAGCATTTT
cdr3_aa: CASGGGRGHGNQPQHF

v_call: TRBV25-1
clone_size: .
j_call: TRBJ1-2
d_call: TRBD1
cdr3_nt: TGTGCCAGCAGCCCTATGGGGGACGGGACAGGGGACTATGGCTACACCTTC
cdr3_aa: CASSPMGDGTGDYGYTF

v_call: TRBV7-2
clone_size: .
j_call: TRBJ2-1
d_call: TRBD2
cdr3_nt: TGTGCCAGCAGCTCCGCGGCGGGGAGGGACAATGAGCAGTTCTTC
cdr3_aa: CASSSAAGRDNEQFF

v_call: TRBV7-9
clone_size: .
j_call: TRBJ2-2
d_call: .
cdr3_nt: TGTGCCAGCAGCTTAGGAGTCGCGAACACCGGGGAGCTGTTTTTT
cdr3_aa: CASSLGVANTGELFF

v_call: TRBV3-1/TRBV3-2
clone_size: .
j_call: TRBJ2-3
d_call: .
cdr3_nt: TGTGCCAGCAGGCCCGGGACTCAGACAGATACGCAGTATTTT
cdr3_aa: CASRPGTQTDTQYF

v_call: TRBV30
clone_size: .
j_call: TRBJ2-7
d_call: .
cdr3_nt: TGTGCCTGGAGGACAGAGCCGAATACCTACGAGCAGTACTTC
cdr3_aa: CAWRTEPNTYEQYF

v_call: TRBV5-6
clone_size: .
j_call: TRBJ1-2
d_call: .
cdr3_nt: TGTGCCAGCTACGATAGACAGGCGTTTTATGGCTACACCTTC
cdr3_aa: CASYDRQAFYGYTF

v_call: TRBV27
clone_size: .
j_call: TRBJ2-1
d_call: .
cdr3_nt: TGTGCCAGCAGTCCTACTGGCGGGACAGTTAATGAGCAGTTCTTC
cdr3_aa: CASSPTGGTVNEQFF

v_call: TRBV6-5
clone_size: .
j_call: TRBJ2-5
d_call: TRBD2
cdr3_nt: TGTGCCAGCAGGAGCCTAGCGGCTCAAGAGACCCAGTACTTC
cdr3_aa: CASRSLAAQETQYF

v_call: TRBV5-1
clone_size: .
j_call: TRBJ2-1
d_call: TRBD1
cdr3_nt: TGCGCCAGCAGCGGAGGACAGGGGTTGCATGAGCAGTTCTTC
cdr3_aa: CASSGGQGLHEQFF

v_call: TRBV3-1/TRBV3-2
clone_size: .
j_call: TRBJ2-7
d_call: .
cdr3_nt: TGTGCCAGCAGCCAAGGGATGTTATGGACACCGATCTCCCAGTACTTC
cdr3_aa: CASSQGMLWTPISQYF

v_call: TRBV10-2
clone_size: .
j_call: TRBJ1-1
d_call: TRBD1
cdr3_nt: TGCGCCAGCAGTCCTCTACAGGGGGCGGGGACTGAAGCTTTCTTT
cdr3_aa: CASSPLQGAGTEAFF

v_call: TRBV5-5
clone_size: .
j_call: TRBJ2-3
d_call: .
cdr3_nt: TGTGCCAGCAGCTTGGCTGGCTTCACAGATACGCAGTATTTT
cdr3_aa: CASSLAGFTDTQYF

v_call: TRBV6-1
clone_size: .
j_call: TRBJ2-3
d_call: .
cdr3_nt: TGTGCCAGCAGTGAACTGGCTAGCGGCACAGATACGCAGTATTTT
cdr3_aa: CASSELASGTDTQYF

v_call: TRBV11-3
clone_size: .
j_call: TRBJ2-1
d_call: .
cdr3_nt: TGTGCCAGCAGCTTAAGCCCAAACAATGAGCAGTTCTTC
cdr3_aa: CASSLSPNNEQFF

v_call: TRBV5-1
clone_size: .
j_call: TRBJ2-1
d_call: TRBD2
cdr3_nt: TGCGCCAGCAGCGGCGGGACTAGCGGTTACAATGAGCAGTTCTTC
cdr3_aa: CASSGGTSGYNEQFF

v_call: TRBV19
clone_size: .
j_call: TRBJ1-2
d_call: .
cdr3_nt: TGTGCCAGTATAGCGGGGTCGGCTAACTATGGCTACACCTTC
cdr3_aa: CASIAGSANYGYTF

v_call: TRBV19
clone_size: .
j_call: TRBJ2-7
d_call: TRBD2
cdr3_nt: TGTGCCAGTAGCTCGGGGACTAACTACGAGCAGTACTTC
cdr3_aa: CASSSGTNYEQYF

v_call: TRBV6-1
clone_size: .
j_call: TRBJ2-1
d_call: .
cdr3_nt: TGTGCCAGCAGTGATCTTGCGGAAGACCGGCAGTTCTTC
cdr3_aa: CASSDLAEDRQFF

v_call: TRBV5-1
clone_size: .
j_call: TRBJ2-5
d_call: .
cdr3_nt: TGCGCCAGCAGCTTGGGGGTCTTCGCAGGGGAAGAGACCCAGTACTTC
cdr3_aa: CASSLGVFAGEETQYF

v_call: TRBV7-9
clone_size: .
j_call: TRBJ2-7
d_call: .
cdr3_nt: TGTGCCAGCAGCCTCGGGGGGCGAGGCGAGCAGTACTTC
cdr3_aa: CASSLGGRGEQYF

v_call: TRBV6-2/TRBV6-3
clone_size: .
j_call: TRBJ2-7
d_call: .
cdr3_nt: TGTGCCAGCAGTAACACTAGTTTCGGGTCCTCCTCCTACGAGCAGTACTTC
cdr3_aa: CASSNTSFGSSSYEQYF

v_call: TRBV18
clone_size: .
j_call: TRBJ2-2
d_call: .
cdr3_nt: TGTGCCAGCTCACCTTCCGGACAGCCTTACACCGGGGAGCTGTTTTTT
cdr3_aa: CASSPSGQPYTGELFF

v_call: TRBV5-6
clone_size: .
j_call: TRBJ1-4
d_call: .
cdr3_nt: TGTGCCAGCAGCTTGCCGCCGGGAGGGAGTAGGACTAATGAAAAACTGTTTTTT
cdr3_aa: CASSLPPGGSRTNEKLFF

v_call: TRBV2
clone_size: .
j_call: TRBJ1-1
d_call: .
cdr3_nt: TGTGCCAGCAGTTCAGGAATGAACACTGAAGCTTTCTTT
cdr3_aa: CASSSGMNTEAFF

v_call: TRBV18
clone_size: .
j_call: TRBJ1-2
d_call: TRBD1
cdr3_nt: TGTGCCAGCTCACCGGGACAGGACTATGGCTACACCTTC
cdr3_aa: CASSPGQDYGYTF

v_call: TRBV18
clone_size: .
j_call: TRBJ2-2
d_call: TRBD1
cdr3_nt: TGTGCCAGCTCACCAGTCGGACAGGGTACCGGGGAGCTGTTTTTT
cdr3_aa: CASSPVGQGTGELFF

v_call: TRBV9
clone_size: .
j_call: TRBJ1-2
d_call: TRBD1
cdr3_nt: TGTGCCAGCAGCGCCCCGAGGGACAGTACTAACTATGGCTACACCTTC
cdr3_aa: CASSAPRDSTNYGYTF

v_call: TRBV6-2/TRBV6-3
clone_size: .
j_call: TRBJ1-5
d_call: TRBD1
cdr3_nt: TGTGCCAGCAGCACGGGACAGGGTATAGGTCAGCCCCAGCATTTT
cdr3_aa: CASSTGQGIGQPQHF

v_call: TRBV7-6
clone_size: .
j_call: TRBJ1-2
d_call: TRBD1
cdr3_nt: TGTGCCAGCAGCCCCCAACGGGACAGGGGCCTCCTAGGTGGCTACACCTTC
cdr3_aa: CASSPQRDRGLLGGYTF

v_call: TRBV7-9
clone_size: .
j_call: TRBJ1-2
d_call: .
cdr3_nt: TGTGCCAGCAGCTTAGGGGCGGGGTTGGACTATGGCTACACCTTC
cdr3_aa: CASSLGAGLDYGYTF

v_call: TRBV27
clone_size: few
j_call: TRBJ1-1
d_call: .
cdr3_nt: TGTGCCAGCAGTTTACAGGGAAGTTGGACTGAAGCTTTCTTT
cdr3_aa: CASSLQGSWTEAFF

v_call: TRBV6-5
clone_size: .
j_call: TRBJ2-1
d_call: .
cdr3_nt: TGTGCCAGCAGGACAGTCAATGAGCAGTTCTTC
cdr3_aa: CASRTVNEQFF

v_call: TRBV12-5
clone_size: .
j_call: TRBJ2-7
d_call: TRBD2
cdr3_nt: TGTGCTAGTGGTTTGGTAGTGGATCTAGCGGGGCTGTACGAGCAGTACTTC
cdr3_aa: CASGLVVDLAGLYEQYF

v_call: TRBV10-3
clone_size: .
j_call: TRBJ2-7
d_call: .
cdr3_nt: TGTGCCACGGCCGACAGTTCCCAATCCTACGAGCAGTACTTC
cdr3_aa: CATADSSQSYEQYF

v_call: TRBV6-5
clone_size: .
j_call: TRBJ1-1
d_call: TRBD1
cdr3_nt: TGTGCCAGCATTAACTCGGGCAGGGGGCCCGAAGCTTTCTTT
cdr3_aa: CASINSGRGPEAFF

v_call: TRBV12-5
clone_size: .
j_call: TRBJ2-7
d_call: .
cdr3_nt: TGTGCTAGTGGCCGAACGCGCCTCGAGCAGTACTTC
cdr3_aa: CASGRTRLEQYF

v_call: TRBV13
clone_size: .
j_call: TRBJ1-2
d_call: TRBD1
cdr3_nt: TGTGCCAGCAGCTATGGGACAGATGGCTACACCTTC
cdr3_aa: CASSYGTDGYTF

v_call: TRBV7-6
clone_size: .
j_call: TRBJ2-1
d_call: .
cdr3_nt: TGTGCCAGCAGCCCCCAGGACACTTACAATGAGCAGTTCTTC
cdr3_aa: CASSPQDTYNEQFF

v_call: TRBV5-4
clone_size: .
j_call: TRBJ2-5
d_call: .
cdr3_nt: TGTGCCAGCAGCGAGGGACTCAGAGCCGAGACCCAGTACTTC
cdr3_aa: CASSEGLRAETQYF

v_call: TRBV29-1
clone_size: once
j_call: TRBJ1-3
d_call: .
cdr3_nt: TGCAGCGTTGCTGCGCCTGGAAACACCATATATTTT
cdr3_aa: CSVAAPGNTIYF

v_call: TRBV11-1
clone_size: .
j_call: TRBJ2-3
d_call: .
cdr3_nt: TGTGCCAGCAGCTTAACTGGGAGCTATTATTTT
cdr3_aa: CASSLTGSYYF

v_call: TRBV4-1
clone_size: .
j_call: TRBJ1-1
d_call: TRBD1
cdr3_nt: TGCGCCAGCAGCTTCAACGGACAGGTTGAAGCTTTCTTT
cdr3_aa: CASSFNGQVEAFF